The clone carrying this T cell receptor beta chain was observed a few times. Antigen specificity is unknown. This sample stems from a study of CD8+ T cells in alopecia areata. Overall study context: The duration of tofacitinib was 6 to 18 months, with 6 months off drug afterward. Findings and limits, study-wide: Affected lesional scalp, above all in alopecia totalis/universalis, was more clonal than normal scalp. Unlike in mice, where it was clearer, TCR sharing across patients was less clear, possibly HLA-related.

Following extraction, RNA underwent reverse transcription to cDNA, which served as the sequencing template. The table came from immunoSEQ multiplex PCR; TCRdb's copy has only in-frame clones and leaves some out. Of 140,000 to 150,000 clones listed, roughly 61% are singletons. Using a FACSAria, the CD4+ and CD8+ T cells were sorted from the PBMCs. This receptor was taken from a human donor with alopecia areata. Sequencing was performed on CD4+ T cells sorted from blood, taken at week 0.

The chain's CDR3 is CSVAGRGVGEKLFF. CDR3 coding DNA: TGCAGCGTCGCCGGTCGGGGGGTTGGTGAAAAACTGTTTTTT. The V call is TRBV29-1, the J call TRBJ1-4; TRBD1 is a possible D gene (5 bases). The CDR3 extends over 14 amino acids. Germline-derived CDR1 and CDR2 are SQVTM and ANQGSEA. The V end lost 6 bases, the J end lost 7 bases, and 18 bases lay between the germline ends.